Listed here are 12 T cell receptor beta chains from one sample, sequenced in a study of spatial heterogeneity in lung cancer. Documented time point: sample taken at primary tumor resection. Whole RNA obtained from tumor, nontumor lung or frozen PBMC underwent sequencing without sorting. Via MiXCR, TCRdb re-called the 5' RACE reads, giving one row per CDR3 protein. Here the sample spans around 60,000 distinct CDR3 sequences, roughly 8% being singletons. The sequencing here drew on PBMCs, taken at surgery. Receptor source: a female donor with early-stage non-small cell lung cancer.

This clonotype was recorded many times. J is TRBJ1-2 and V is TRBV7-2; 7 bases line up with TRBD1. This CDR3 has 13 residues. Germline V gene lookup returns CDR1 SGHTA and CDR2 FQGNSA. Trimming at V came to 3 bases and at J to 7 bases, leaving 5 bases not matched to a gene. The DNA of the CDR3 is TGTGCCAGCAGCTTTCGACAGGGTGGTGGCTACACCTTC. Residues: CASSFRQGGGYTF.

The sample holds a few counts of this clonotype. The J gene is TRBJ2-7, the V gene TRBV12-3 or TRBV12-4; D might be TRBD2 (5 bases). Trimming removed 6 bases at V and 2 bases at J, with 8 bases between. CDR3 size: 12 residues. The CDR3 reads CASRRGTYEQYF. CDR3 sequence (DNA): TGTGCCAGCAGGAGAGGGACCTACGAGCAGTACTTC.

The chain joins TRBV5-8 to TRBJ1-5, with a tentative D call TRBD1 (6 bases). V was trimmed by 4 bases and J by 0 bases, leaving 11 bases between them. CDR1 is SGHTS and CDR2 is YDEGEE in the germline V gene. The length of the CDR3 is 15 residues. CDR3 residues: CASSHRVYSNQPQHF. Written as DNA, the CDR3 is TGTGCCAGCAGCCACAGGGTCTATAGCAATCAGCCCCAGCATTTT.

This clonotype was counted ten times or more. The genes are TRBV7-2 and TRBJ2-3; 8 positions agree with TRBD2. The CDR3 loop spans 17 amino acids. After removal of 2 bases from V and 5 bases from J, the junction contained 12 bases not matched to a gene. Per germline, CDR1 SGHTA and CDR2 FQGNSA. The CDR3 here is CASSLWSTSGLGDTQYF. The CDR3 coding sequence is TGTGCCAGCAGCTTATGGTCCACTAGCGGATTGGGAGATACGCAGTATTTT.

This clonotype has a count of ten or more. The genes are TRBV12-3 or TRBV12-4 and TRBJ2-1, with D uncertain. V was trimmed by 4 bases and J by 7 bases, leaving 5 bases between them. The CDR3 has 11 residues. The CDR3 sequence: CASSSRNEQFF. The CDR3 coding sequence is TGTGCCAGCAGTTCTAGGAATGAGCAGTTCTTC.

The sample holds one count of this clonotype. A much larger clone is a single base away; this may be a read error. This rearrangement joins TRBV5-6 to TRBJ2-1; no firm D call. This CDR3 is 13 amino acids long. Germline loops: CDR1 SGHDT, CDR2 YYEEEE. The CDR3 here is CASSLKPANEKFF. In nucleotides, the CDR3 is TGTGCCAGCAGCTTGAAACCAGCCAATGAGAAGTTCTTC.

This chain links TRBV6-5 with TRBJ2-3, with D tentatively TRBD1 or TRBD2 (5 bases each). Germline V gene data show CDR1 as MNHEY and CDR2 as SVGAGI. This CDR3 spans 14 amino acids. V lost 8 bases and J lost 2, with 14 bases in between. This CDR3 is CASRTGPYTDTQYF. CDR3 DNA sequence: TGTGCCAGCCGCACGGGGCCATACACAGATACGCAGTATTTT.

This clonotype was seen only a few times. J is TRBJ2-3 and V is TRBV10-3; D uncertain. Germline V gene data show CDR1 as ENHRY and CDR2 as SYGVKD. Trimming shortened V by 0 bases and J by 5 bases, and 3 bases separated the two germline ends. The CDR3 contains 12 residues. The chain's CDR3 is CAISESVDTQYF. The CDR3 DNA is TGTGCCATCAGTGAGTCGGTAGATACGCAGTATTTT.

The V and J genes are TRBV2 and TRBJ1-4, with 9 positions matching TRBD1. V shed 6 bases, J shed 4 bases, and the junction held 6 bases outside the gene matches. The CDR3 extends over 15 amino acids. Looked up from germline, CDR1 is SNHLY and CDR2 is FYNNEI. The CDR3 sequence is CASSPDRGNNEKLFF. The CDR3, as DNA: TGTGCCAGCAGCCCTGACAGGGGGAATAATGAAAAACTGTTTTTT.

The CDR3 loop reads CASSDRSGGTDTQYF. The CDR3 DNA is TGTGCCAGCAGTGATCGCTCGGGCGGCACAGATACGCAGTATTTT. The V gene is TRBV6-1, the J gene TRBJ2-3; D remains ambiguous. V was clipped by 3 bases and J by 1 base, with 11 bases between them. The CDR3 is made up of 15 amino acids. The germline CDR1 and CDR2 sequences are MNHNS and SASEGT.

This clonotype is medium-sized within its sample. The rearrangement joins TRBV5-1 to TRBJ2-7; either TRBD1 or TRBD2 may supply D (5 bases each). Per germline, CDR1 SGHRS and CDR2 YFSETQ. V dropped 0 bases and J dropped 0 bases, with 10 bases sitting between them. CDR3 size: 15 residues. The CDR3: CASSLAGTFSYEQYF. CDR3 DNA: TGCGCCAGCAGCTTGGCAGGGACCTTCTCCTACGAGCAGTACTTC. Full variable domain (outside the CDR3, taken from reference TRBV5-1 and TRBJ2-7): KAGVTQTPRYLIKTRGQQVTLSCSPISGHRSVSWYQQTPGQGLQFLFEYFSETQRNKGNFPGRFSGRQFSNSRSEMNVSTLELGDSALYLCASSLAGTFSYEQYFGPGTRLTVT.

The gene calls are TRBV9 and TRBJ1-1; D call uncertain. Germline lookup yields CDR1 SGDLS and CDR2 YYNGEE. The V gene lost 3 bases and the J gene lost 4 bases, with 19 bases spanning the gap. The CDR3 loop spans 16 amino acids. DNA for the CDR3: TGTGCCAGCAGCGGTCCGGCACCTCCCGGTGTCACTGAAGCTTTCTTT. Protein sequence: CASSGPAPPGVTEAFF.